The clone carrying this T cell receptor beta chain showed up many times. These data originate in a study of naive and memory T cell subsets. Overnight CMV lysate stimulation of fresh PBMCs defined donor CMV status by CD4+ IFNgamma. Unmatched junction bases numbered 1, after V lost 6 bases and J lost 4 bases. Per the germline V gene, CDR1 is SQVTM and CDR2 is ANQGSEA. The CDR3 runs to 11 residues. An equimolar mix of two oligonucleotides served as the beta constant-region primer for TRBC1 and TRBC2. Ligated cDNA was amplified by four rounds of PCR with nested alpha and beta constant-region primers and SP2. A 12-nucleotide UMI and the SP2 primer were added to the cDNA 3' end by oligonucleotide ligation. TCRdb recomputed calls from the UMI-ligation and nested PCR reads with MiXCR, one row per CDR3 protein. The data hold just over 80,000 distinct CDR3 sequences, with 9% to 9.5% observed a single time.

The sequence derives from a human donor in good health. The chain has TRBV29-1 and TRBJ1-2; the match to TRBD1 covers 8 bases. The source material was naive CD8+ T cells from blood. The CDR3 reads CSVGQGYGYTF. In nucleotides, the CDR3 is TGCAGCGTCGGACAGGGCTATGGCTACACCTTC.